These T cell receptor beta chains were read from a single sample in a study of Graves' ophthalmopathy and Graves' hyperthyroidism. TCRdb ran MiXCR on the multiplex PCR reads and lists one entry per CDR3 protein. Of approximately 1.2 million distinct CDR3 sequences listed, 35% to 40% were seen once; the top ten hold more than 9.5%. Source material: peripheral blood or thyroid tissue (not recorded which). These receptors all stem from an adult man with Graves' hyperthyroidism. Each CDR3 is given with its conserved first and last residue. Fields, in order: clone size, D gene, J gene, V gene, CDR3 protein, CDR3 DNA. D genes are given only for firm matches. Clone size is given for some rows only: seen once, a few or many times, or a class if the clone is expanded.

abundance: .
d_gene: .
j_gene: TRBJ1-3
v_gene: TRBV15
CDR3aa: CATSRSGGANTIYF
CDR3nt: TGTGCCACCAGCAGATCCGGAGGGGCGAACACCATATATTTT

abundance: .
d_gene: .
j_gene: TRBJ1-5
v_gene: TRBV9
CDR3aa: CASSEANQPRHF
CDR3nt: TGTGCCAGCAGTGAAGCGAATCAGCCCCGGCATTTT

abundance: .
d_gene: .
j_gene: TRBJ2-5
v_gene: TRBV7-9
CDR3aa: CASSSDLGQETQYF
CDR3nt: TGTGCCAGCAGCTCCGACCTGGGGCAAGAGACCCAGTACTTC

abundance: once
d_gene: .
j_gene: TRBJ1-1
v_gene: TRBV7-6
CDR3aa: CASSSSMGEAFF
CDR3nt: TGTGCCAGCAGCTCCTCCATGGGCGAGGCTTTCTTT

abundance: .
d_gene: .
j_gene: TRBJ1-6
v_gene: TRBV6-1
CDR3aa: CASSVSRGRVNSPLHF
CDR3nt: TGTGCCAGCAGTGTGTCCCGAGGCAGGGTTAATTCACCCCTCCACTTT

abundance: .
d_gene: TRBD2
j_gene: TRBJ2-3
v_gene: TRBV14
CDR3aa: CASSHLAGVGTDTQYF
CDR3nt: TGTGCCAGCAGCCATTTAGCGGGAGTGGGCACAGATACGCAGTATTTT

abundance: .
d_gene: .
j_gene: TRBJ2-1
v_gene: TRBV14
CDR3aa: CASSTLQAGEQFF
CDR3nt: TGTGCCAGCAGCACCCTCCAGGCCGGTGAGCAGTTCTTC

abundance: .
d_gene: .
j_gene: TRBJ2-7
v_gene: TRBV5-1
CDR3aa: CASSSSGTSAYEQYF
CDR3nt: TGCGCCAGCAGCTCTTCCGGGACATCGGCCTACGAGCAGTACTTC

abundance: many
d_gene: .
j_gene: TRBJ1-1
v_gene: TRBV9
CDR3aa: CASSVDPGRGVTEAFF
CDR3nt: TGTGCCAGCAGCGTAGACCCAGGGAGAGGGGTCACTGAAGCTTTCTTT

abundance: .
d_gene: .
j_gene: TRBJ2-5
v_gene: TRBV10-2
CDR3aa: CATSAGRETQYF
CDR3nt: TGTGCCACCTCCGCGGGACGAGAGACCCAGTACTTC

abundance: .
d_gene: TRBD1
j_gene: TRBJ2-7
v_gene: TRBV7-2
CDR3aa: CASRRQGARGEQYF
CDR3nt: TGTGCCAGCAGACGACAGGGGGCGCGGGGCGAGCAGTACTTC

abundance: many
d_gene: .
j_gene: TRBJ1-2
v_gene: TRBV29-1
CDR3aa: CSVVLGDGYTF
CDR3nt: TGCAGCGTTGTCCTGGGCGACGGCTACACCTTC

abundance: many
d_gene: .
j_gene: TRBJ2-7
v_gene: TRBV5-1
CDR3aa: CASSFGRMSSEQYF
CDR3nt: TGCGCCAGCAGCTTCGGACGGATGTCCAGTGAGCAGTACTTC

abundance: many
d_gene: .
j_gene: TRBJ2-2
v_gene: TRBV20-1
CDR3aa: CSAVDRNTGELFF
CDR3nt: TGCAGTGCTGTTGACAGGAACACCGGGGAGCTGTTTTTT

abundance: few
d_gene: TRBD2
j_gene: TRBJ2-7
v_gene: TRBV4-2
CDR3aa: CASSQDVAGDYEQYF
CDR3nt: TGTGCCAGCAGCCAAGACGTAGCGGGGGACTACGAGCAGTACTTC

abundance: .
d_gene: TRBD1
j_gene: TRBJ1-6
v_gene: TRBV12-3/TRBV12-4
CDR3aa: CASSWDRESYNSPLHF
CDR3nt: TGTGCCAGCAGTTGGGACAGGGAGTCCTATAATTCACCCCTCCACTTT

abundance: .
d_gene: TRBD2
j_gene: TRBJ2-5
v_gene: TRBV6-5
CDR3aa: CASSHLAEETQYF
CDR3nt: TGTGCCAGCAGTCATCTAGCGGAAGAGACCCAGTACTTC

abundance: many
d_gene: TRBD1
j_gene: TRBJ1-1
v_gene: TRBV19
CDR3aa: CASSMRDSRTEAFF
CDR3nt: TGTGCCAGTAGTATGCGGGACAGCAGAACTGAAGCTTTCTTT

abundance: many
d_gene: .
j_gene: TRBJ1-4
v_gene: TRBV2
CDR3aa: CASTEGRGFYEKLFF
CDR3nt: TGTGCCAGCACCGAAGGGAGGGGCTTTTATGAAAAACTGTTTTTT

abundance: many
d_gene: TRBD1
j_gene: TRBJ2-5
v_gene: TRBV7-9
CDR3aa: CASSLGTGIQETQYF
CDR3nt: TGTGCCAGCAGCTTAGGGACAGGGATCCAAGAGACCCAGTACTTC

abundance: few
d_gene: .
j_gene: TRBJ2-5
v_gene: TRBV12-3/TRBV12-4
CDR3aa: CASNLSGIQGTQYF
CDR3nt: TGTGCCAGCAATTTATCCGGGATTCAGGGGACCCAGTACTTC

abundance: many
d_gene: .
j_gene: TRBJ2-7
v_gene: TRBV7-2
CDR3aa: CASSLVVGQVSYEQYF
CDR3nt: TGTGCCAGCAGCTTAGTGGTTGGGCAGGTCTCCTACGAGCAGTACTTC

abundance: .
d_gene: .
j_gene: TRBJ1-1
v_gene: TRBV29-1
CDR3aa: CSVEDYTDTEAFF
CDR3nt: TGCAGCGTTGAAGATTATACAGACACTGAAGCTTTCTTT

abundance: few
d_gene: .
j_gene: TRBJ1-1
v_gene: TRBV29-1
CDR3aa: CSVSRLRASGLGTEAFF
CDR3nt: TGCAGCGTTTCCCGGTTGAGGGCGTCCGGGTTGGGCACTGAGGCTTTCTTT

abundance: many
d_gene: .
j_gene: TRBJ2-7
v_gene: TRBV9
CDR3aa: CASSVEADRSEQYF
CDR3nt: TGTGCCAGCAGCGTAGAGGCGGATCGAAGCGAGCAGTACTTC

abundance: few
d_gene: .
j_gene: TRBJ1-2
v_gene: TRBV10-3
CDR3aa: CAISGHRSYGYTF
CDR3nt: TGTGCCATCAGTGGTCACAGGAGCTATGGCTACACCTTC